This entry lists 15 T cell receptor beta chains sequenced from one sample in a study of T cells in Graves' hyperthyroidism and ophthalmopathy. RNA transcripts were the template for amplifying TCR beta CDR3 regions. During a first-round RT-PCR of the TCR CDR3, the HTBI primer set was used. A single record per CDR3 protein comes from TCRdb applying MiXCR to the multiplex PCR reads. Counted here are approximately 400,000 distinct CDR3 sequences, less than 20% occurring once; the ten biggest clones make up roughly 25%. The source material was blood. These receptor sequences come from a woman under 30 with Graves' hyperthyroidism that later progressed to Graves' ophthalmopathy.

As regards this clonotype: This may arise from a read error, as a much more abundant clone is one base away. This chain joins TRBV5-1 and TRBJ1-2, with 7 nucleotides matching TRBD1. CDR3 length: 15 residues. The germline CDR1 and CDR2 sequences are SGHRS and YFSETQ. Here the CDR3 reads CTSSFTGVRLDGYTF. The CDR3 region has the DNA TGCACCAGCAGCTTTACAGGGGTTCGGTTGGATGGCTACACCTTC.

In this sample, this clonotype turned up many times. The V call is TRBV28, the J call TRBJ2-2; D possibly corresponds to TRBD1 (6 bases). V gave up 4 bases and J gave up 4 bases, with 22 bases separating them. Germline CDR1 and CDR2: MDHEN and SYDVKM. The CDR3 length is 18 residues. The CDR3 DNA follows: TGTGCCAGCAGTTCCTCATTCTCCGGGACACCCTTCACCGGGGAGCTGTTTTTT. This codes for CASSSSFSGTPFTGELFF.

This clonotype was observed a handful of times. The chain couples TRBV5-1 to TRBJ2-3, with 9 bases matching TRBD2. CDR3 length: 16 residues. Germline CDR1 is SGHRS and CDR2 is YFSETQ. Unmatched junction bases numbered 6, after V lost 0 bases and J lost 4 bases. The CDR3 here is CASSLEGGRASDTQYF. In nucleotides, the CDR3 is TGCGCCAGCAGCTTGGAGGGCGGGAGGGCCTCAGATACGCAGTATTTT.

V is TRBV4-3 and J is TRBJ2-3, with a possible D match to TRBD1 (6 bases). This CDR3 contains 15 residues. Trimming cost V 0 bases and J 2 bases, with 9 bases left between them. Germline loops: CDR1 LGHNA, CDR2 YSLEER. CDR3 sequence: CASSQEDRDTDTQYF. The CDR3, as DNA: TGCGCCAGCAGCCAAGAGGACAGAGACACAGATACGCAGTATTTT.

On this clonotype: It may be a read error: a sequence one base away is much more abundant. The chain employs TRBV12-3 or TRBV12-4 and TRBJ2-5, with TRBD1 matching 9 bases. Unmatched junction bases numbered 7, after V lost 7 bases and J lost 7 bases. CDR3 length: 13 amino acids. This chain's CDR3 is CASTLTGGGTQYF. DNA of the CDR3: TGTGCCAGCACACTGACAGGGGGGGGGACCCAGTACTTC.

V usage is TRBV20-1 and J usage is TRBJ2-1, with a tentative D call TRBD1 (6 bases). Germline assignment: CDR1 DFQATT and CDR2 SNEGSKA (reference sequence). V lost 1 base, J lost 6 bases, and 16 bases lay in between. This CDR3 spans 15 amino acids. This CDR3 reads CSARAGTFLSNEQFF. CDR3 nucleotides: TGCAGTGCTAGAGCGGGGACATTCCTTTCCAATGAGCAGTTCTTC.

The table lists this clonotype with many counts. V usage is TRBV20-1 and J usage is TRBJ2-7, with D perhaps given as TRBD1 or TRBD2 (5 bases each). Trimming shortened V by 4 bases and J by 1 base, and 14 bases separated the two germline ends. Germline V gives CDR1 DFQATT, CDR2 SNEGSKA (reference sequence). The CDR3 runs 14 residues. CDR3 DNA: TGCAGTGCTACTCGTCGGGACGGATCCTACGAGCAGTACTTC. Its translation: CSATRRDGSYEQYF.

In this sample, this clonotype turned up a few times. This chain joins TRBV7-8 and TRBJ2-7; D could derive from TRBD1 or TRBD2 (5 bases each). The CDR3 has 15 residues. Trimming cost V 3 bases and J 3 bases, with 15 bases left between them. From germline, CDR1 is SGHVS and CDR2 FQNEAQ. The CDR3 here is CASSFEEAGFYEQYF. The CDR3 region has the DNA TGTGCCAGCAGCTTTGAGGAGGCAGGGTTCTACGAGCAGTACTTC.

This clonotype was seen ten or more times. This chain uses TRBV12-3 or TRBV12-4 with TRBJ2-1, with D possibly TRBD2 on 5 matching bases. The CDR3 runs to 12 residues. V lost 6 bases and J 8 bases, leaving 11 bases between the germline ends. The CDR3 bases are TGTGCCAGCAGCCCGAACGGGGATGAGCAGTTCTTC. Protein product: CASSPNGDEQFF.

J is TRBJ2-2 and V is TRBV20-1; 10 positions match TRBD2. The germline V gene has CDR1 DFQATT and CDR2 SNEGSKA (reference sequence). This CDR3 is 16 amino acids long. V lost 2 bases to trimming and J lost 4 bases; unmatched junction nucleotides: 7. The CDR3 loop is CSARRLAGVPTGELFF. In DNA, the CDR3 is TGCAGTGCTAGACGGCTAGCGGGAGTTCCCACCGGGGAGCTGTTTTTT.

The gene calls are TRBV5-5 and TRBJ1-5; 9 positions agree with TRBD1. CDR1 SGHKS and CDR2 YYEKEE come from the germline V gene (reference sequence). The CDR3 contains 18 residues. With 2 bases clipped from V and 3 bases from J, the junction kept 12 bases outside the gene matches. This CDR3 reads CASSFTAGTGRNNQPQHF. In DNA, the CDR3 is TGTGCCAGCAGCTTCACCGCCGGGACAGGGAGGAACAATCAGCCCCAGCATTTT.

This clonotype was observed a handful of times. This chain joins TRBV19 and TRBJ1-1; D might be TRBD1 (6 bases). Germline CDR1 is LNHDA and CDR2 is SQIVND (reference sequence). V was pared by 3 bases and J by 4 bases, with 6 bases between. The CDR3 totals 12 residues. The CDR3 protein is CASSIRGTEAFF. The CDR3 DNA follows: TGTGCCAGTAGTATCAGGGGCACTGAAGCTTTCTTT.

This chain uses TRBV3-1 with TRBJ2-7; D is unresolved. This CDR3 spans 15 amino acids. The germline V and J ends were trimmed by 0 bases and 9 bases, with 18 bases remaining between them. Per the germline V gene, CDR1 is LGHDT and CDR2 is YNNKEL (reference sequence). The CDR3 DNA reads TGTGCCAGCAGCCAAGATGGGGTCCGGGCCCAGCGGCAGTACTTC. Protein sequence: CASSQDGVRAQRQYF.

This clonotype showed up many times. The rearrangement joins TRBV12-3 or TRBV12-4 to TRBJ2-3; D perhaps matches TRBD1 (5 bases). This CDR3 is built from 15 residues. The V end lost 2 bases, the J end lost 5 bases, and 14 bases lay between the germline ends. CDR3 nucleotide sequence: TGTGCCAGCAGTTTACAGGGCCCTCCGGGAGATACGCAGTATTTT. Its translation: CASSLQGPPGDTQYF.

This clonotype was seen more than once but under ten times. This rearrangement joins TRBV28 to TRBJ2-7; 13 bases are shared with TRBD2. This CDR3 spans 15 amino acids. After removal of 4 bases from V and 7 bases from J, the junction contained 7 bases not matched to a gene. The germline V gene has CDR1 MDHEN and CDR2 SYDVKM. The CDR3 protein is CASSSGLAGTREQYF. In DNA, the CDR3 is TGTGCCAGCAGTTCGGGACTAGCGGGAACTAGGGAGCAGTACTTC.